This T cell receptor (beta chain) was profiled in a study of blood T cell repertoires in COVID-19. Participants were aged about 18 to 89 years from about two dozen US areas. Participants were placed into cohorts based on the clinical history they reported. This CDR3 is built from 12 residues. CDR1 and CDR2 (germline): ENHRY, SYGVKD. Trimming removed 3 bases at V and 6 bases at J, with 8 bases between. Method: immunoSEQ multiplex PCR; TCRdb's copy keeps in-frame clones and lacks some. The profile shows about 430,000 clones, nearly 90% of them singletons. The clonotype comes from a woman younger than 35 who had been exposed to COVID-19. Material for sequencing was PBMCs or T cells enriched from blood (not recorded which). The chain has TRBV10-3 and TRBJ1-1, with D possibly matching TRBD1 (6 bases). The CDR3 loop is CAISERTAEAFF. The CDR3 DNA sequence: TGTGCCATCAGTGAACGGACAGCTGAAGCTTTCTTT.